In this sample, the clone carrying this T cell receptor (beta chain) turned up a few times. The antigen is undetermined. V trimming: 6 bases; J trimming: 6 bases; junction bases outside the gene matches: 13. This CDR3 is built from 15 residues. Germline V lookup: CDR1 MNHEY, CDR2 SVGAGI. 60 Vbeta and 13 Jbeta primers were used in PCR. Profiling relied on immunoSEQ multiplex PCR, and the TCRdb table lists in-frame clones only, not all of them. The data show 150,000 to 200,000 clones, with 12% seen just once and less than 8.5% held by the top ten. The data are from a study of cytomegalovirus exposure and HLA in healthy donors. Study in general: Findings of an earlier analysis included about 100 million unique TCR beta sequences from 190 million or so T cells. Study-level results: TCR beta sequences reportedly predicted most subjects' HLA-A and HLA-B alleles accurately.

The chain couples TRBV6-5 to TRBJ1-1; TRBD1 aligns across 7 bases. This clonotype was sampled from a man in his fifties or sixties in good health and CMV-seropositive. Sequencing input: PBMCs. This CDR3 is CASRRDLTGTSEAFF. As DNA, the CDR3 is TGTGCCAGCAGGCGAGACTTGACAGGGACGTCTGAAGCTTTCTTT.